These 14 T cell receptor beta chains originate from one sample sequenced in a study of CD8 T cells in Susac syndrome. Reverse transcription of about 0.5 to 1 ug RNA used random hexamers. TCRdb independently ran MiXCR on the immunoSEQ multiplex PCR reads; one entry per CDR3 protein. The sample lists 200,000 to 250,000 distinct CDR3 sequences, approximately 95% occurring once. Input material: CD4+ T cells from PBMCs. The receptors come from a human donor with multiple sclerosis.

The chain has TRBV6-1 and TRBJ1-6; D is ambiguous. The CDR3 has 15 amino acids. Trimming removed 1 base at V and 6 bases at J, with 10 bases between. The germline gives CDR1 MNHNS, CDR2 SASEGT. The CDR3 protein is CASSEGRPSNSPLHF. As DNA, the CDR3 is TGTGCCAGCAGTGAAGGCAGGCCTAGTAATTCACCCCTCCACTTT.

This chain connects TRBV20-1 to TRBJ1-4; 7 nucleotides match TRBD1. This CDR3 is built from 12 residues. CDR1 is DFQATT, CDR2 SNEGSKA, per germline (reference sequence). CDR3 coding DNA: TGCAGGACAGGGCCAACTAATGAAAAACTGTTTTTT. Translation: CRTGPTNEKLFF.

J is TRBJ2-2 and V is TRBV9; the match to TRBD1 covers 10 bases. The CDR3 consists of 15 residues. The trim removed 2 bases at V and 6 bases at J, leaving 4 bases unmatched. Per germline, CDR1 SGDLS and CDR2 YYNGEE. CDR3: CASSVRDRGPGELFF. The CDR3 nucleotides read TGTGCCAGCAGCGTTCGGGACAGGGGACCCGGGGAGCTGTTTTTT.

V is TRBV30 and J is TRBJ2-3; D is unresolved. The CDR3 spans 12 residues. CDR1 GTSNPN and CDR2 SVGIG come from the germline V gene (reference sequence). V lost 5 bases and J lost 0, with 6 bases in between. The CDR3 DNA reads TGTGCCTGGGCGTATAGCACAGATACGCAGTATTTT. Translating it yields CAWAYSTDTQYF.

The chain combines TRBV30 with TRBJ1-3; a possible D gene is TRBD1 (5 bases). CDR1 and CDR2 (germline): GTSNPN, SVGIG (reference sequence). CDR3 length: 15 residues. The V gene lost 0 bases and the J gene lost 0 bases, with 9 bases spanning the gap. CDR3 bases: TGTGCCTGGAGTGTACTTGGGACCTCTGGAAACACCATATATTTT. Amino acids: CAWSVLGTSGNTIYF.

CDR3 amino acids: CASSQKSPTADTQYF. The CDR3 region has the DNA TGTGCCAGCAGCCAAAAAAGTCCCACGGCAGATACGCAGTATTTT. The chain combines TRBV4-2 with TRBJ2-3; the D is unclear. The CDR3 is 15 residues long. Germline V gene sequence: CDR1 LGHNA, CDR2 YNFKEQ. The V and J ends lost 2 bases and 4 bases respectively, with 13 bases between them.

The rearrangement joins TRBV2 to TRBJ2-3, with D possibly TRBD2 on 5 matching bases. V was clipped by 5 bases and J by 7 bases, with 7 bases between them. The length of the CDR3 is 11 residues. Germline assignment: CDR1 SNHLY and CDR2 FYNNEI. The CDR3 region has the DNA TGTGCCAGCAGTCCGACTAATACGCAGTATTTT. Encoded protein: CASSPTNTQYF.

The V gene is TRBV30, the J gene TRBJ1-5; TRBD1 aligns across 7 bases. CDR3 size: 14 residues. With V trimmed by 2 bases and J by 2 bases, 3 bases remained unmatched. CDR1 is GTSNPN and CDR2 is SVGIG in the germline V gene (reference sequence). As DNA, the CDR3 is TGTGCCTGGAGTCCCGGGACAGGCAATCAGCCCCAGCATTTT. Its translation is CAWSPGTGNQPQHF.

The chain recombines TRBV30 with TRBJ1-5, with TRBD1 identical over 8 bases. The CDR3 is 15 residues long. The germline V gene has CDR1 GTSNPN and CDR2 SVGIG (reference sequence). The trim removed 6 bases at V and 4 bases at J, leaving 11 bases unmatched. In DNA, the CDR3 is TGTGCCTGCTCAACAGGGGGTTATGTGAATCAGCCCCAGCATTTT. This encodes CACSTGGYVNQPQHF.

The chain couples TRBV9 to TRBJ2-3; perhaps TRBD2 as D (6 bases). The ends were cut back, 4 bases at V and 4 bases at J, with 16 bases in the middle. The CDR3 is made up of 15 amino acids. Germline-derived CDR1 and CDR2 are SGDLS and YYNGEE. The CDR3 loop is CASSSDGGSADTQYF. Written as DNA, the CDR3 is TGTGCCAGCAGCTCAGATGGGGGGAGCGCAGATACGCAGTATTTT.

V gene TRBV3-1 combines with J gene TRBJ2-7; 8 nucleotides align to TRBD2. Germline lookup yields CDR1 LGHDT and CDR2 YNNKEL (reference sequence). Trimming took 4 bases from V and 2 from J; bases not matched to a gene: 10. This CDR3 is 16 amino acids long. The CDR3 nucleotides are TGTGCCAGCAGCCTCGGCGGGGGGATCCAGGCCTACGAGCAGTACTTC. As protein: CASSLGGGIQAYEQYF.

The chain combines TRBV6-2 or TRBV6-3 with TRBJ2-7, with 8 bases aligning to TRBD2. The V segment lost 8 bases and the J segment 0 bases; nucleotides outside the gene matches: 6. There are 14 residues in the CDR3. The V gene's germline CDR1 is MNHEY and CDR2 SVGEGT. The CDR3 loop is CASRPGGSSYEQYV. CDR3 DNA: TGTGCCAGCCGTCCGGGGGGGAGCTCCTACGAGCAGTACGTC.

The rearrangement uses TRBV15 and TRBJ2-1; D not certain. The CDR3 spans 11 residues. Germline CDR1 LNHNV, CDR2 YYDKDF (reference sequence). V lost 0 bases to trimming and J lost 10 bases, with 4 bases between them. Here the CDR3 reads CATSRDREQFF. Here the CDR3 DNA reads TGTGCCACCAGCAGAGACAGGGAGCAGTTCTTC.

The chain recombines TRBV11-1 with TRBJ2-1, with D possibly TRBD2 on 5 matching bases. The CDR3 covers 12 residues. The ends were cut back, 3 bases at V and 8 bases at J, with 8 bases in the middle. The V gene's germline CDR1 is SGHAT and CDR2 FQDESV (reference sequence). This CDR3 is CASSFGIHEQFF. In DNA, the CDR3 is TGTGCCAGCAGCTTCGGGATCCATGAGCAGTTCTTC.